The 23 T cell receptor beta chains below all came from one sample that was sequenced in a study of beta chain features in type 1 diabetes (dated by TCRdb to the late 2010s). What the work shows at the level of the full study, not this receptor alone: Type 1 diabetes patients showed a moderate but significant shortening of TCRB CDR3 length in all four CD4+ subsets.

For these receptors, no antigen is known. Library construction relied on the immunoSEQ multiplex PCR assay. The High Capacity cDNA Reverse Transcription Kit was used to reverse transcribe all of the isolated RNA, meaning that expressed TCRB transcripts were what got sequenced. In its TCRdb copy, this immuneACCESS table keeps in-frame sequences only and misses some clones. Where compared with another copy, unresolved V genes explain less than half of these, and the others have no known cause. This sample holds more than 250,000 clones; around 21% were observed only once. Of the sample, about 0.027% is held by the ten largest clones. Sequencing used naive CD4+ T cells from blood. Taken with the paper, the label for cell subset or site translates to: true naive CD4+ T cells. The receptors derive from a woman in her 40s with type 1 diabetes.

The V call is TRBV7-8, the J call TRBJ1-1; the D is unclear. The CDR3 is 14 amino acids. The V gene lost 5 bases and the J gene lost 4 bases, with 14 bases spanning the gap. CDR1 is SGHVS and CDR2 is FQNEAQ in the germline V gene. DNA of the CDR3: TGTGCCAGCAGCCTACTTACGGGGATCACTGAAGCTTTCTTT. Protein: CASSLLTGITEAFF. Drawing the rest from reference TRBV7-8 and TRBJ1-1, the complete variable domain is GAGVSQSPRYKVAKRGQDVALRCDPISGHVSLFWYQQALGQGPEFLTYFQNEAQLDKSGLPSDRFFAERPEGSVSTLKIQRTQQEDSAVYLCASSLLTGITEAFFGQGTRLTVV.

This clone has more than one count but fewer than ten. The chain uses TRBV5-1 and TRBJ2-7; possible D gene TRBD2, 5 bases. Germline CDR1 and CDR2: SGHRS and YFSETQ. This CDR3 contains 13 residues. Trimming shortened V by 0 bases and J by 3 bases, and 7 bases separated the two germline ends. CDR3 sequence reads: CASSLVGDYEQYF. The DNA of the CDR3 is TGCGCCAGCAGCTTGGTGGGAGACTACGAGCAGTACTTC.

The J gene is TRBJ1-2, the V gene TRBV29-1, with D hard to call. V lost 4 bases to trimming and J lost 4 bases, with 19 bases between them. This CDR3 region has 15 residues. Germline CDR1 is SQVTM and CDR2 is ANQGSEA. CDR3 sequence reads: CSVAGSELSFYGYTF. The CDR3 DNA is TGCAGCGTTGCGGGTTCAGAGCTTTCCTTCTATGGCTACACCTTC.

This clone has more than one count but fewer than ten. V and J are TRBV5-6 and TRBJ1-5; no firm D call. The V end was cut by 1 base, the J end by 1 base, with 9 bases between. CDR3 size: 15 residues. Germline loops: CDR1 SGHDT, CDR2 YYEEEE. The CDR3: CASSLQAWSNQPQHF. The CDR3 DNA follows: TGTGCCAGCAGCTTGCAGGCCTGGAGCAATCAGCCCCAGCATTTT.

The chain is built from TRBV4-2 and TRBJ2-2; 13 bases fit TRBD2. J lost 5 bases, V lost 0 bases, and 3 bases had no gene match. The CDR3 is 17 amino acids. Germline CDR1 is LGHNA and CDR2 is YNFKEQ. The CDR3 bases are TGTGCCAGCAGCCAAGAGACTAGCGGGAGGTCTACCGGGGAGCTGTTTTTT. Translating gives CASSQETSGRSTGELFF.

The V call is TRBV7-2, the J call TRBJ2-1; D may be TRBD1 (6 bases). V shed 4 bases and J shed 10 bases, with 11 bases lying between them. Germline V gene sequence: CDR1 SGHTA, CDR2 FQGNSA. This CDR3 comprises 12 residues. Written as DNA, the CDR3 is TGTGCCAGCAGCTCCCAGGGGTTCGAGCAGTTCTTC. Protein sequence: CASSSQGFEQFF.

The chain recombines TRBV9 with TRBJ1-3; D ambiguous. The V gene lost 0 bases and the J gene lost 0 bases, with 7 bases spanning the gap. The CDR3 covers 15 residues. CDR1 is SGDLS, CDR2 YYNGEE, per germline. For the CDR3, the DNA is TGTGCCAGCAGCGTAGACACAGTCTCTGGAAACACCATATATTTT. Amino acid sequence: CASSVDTVSGNTIYF.

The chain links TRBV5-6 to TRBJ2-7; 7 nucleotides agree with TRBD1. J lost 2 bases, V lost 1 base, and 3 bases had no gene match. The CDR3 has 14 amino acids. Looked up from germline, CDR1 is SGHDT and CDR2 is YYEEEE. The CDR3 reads CASSLPGTAYEQYF. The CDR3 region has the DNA TGTGCCAGCAGCTTGCCCGGGACAGCCTACGAGCAGTACTTC.

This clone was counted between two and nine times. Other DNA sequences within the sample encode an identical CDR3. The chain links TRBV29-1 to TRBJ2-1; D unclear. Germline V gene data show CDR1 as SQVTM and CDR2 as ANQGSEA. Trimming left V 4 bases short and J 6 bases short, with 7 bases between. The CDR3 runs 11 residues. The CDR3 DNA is TGCAGCGTTGGAGAGCGCAATGAGCAGTTCTTC. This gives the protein CSVGERNEQFF.

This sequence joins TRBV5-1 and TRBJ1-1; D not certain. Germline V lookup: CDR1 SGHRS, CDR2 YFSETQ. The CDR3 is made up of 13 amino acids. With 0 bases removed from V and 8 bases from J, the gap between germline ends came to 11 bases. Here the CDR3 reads CASSLGFSTEAFF. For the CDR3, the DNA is TGCGCCAGCAGCTTGGGGTTTTCGACAGAAGCTTTCTTT.

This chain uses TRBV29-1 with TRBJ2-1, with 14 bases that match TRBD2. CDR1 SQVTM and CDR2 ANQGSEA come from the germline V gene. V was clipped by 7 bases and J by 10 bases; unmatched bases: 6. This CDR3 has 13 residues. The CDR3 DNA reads TGCAGCGGCTCCGGGACTAGCGGGAGCGAGCAGTTCTTC. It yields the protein CSGSGTSGSEQFF.

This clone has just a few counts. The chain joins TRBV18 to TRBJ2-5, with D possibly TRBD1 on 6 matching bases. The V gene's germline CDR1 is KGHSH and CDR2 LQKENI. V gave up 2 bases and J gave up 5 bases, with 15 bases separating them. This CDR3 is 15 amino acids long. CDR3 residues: CASSPLRTDRETQYF. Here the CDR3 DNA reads TGTGCCAGCTCACCATTACGGACAGACCGGGAGACCCAGTACTTC.

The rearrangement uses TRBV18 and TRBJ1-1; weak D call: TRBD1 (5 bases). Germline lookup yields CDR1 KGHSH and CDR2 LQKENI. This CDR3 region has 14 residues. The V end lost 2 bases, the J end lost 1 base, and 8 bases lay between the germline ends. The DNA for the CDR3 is TGTGCCAGCTCACCAGGGGCCACGAACACTGAAGCTTTCTTT. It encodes CASSPGATNTEAFF.

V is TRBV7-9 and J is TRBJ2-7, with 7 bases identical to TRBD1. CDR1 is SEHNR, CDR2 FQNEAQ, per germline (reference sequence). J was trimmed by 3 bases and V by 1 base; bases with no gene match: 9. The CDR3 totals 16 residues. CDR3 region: CASSLGPGGEGYEQYF. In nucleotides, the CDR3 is TGTGCCAGCAGCTTAGGCCCAGGGGGAGAGGGCTACGAGCAGTACTTC.

In DNA, the CDR3 is TGTGCCAGCAGACCGACCGGGTCCTCTGGAAACACCATATATTTT. This sequence encodes CASRPTGSSGNTIYF. The gene calls are TRBV9 and TRBJ1-3; D is unresolved. Trimming removed 5 bases from V and 0 bases from J, with 12 bases in between. This CDR3 contains 15 residues. Looked up from germline, CDR1 is SGDLS and CDR2 is YYNGEE.

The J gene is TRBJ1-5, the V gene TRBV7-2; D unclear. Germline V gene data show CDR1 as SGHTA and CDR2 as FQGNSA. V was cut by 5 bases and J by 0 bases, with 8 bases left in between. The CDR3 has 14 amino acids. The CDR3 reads CASSPVHSNQPQHF. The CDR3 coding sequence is TGTGCCAGCAGCCCAGTACATAGCAATCAGCCCCAGCATTTT. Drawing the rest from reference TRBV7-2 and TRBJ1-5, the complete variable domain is GAGVSQSPSNKVTEKGKDVELRCDPISGHTALYWYRQSLGQGLEFLIYFQGNSAPDKSGLPSDRFSAERTGGSVSTLTIQRTQQEDSAVYLCASSPVHSNQPQHFGDGTRLSIL.

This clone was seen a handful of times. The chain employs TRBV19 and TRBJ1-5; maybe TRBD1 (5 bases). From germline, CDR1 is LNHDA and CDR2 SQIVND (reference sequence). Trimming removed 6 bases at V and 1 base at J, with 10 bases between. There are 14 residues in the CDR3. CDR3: CASSVTESNQPQHF. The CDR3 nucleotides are TGTGCCAGTAGCGTGACAGAGAGCAATCAGCCCCAGCATTTT.

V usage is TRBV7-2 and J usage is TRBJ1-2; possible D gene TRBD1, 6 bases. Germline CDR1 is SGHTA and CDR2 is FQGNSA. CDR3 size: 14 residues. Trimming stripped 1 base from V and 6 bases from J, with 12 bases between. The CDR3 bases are TGTGCCAGCAGCTTAGAAGGGGGAAGCGATGGCTACACCTTC. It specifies CASSLEGGSDGYTF.

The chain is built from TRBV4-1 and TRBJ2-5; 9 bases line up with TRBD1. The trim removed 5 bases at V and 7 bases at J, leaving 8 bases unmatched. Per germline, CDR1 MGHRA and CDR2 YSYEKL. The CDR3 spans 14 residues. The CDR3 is CASSAQQGAVTQYF. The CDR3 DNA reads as TGCGCCAGCAGCGCACAACAGGGGGCCGTGACCCAGTACTTC.

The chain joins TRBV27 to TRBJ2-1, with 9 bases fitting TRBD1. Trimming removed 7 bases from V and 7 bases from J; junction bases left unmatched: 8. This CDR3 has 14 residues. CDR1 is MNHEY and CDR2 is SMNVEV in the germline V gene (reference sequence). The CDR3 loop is CASTPGQGSNEQFF. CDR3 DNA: TGTGCCAGCACCCCGGGACAGGGATCGAATGAGCAGTTCTTC.

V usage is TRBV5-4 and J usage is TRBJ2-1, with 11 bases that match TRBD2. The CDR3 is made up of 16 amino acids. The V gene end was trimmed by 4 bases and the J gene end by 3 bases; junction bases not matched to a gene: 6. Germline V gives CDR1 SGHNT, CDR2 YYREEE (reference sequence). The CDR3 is CASSAPSGGFYNEQFF. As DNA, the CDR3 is TGTGCCAGCAGCGCTCCTAGCGGGGGGTTCTACAATGAGCAGTTCTTC.

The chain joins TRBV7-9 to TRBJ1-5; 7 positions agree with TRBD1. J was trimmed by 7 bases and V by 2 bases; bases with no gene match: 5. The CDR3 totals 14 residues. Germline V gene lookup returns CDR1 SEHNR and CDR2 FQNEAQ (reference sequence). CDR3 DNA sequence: TGTGCCAGCAGCTTAAACGTGGACAGGCAGCCCCAGCATTTT. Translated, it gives CASSLNVDRQPQHF.

The CDR3 protein is CASSQDWQGGTEAFF. The CDR3 nucleotides are TGTGCCAGCAGCCAAGATTGGCAGGGGGGCACTGAAGCTTTCTTT. The J gene is TRBJ1-1, the V gene TRBV4-2; TRBD1 matches 7 bases. Looked up from germline, CDR1 is LGHNA and CDR2 is YNFKEQ. The length of the CDR3 is 15 residues. With 0 bases clipped from V and 4 bases from J, the junction kept 5 bases outside the gene matches.